One sample yielded the 12 T cell receptor beta chains listed below, sequenced in a study of preoperative IRX-2 immunotherapy in early breast cancer. Sample treatment: preoperative locoregional IRX-2 cytokine immunotherapy. Clones were sequenced by immunoSEQ multiplex PCR, and TCRdb holds only the in-frame ones, with some missing. Found here are roughly 27,000 clones, about 75% of them singletons; the top ten hold less than 7.5%. Source: lymph node tissue, taken after IRX-2 immunotherapy. Receptors originate from a human donor with breast cancer.

The rearrangement uses TRBV30 and TRBJ2-7; D may be TRBD2 (5 bases). Germline CDR1 is GTSNPN and CDR2 is SVGIG (reference sequence). CDR3 length: 14 amino acids. Trimming left V 5 bases short and J 5 bases short, with 19 bases between. The CDR3 nucleotides are TGTGCCTGGTGCCGTTCCGGGGTAGGAGACGAGCAGTACTTC. The encoded protein is CAWCRSGVGDEQYF.

Comments on this clone: Compared with germline, one end of the junction differs, possibly owing to a read error. This rearrangement joins TRBV18 to TRBJ2-2; 8 bases are a match to TRBD2. Germline assignment: CDR1 KGHSH and CDR2 LQKENI. This CDR3 spans 15 amino acids. The CDR3 region has the DNA TGTGCCAGCTCGCCACTAGCGGCAGACACCGGGGAGCTGTTTTTT. As protein: CASSPLAADTGELFF.

The V call is TRBV11-3, the J call TRBJ2-7; the D gene could be TRBD1 or TRBD2 (5 bases each). V was trimmed by 5 bases and J by 9 bases, leaving 23 bases between them. This CDR3 has 15 amino acids. Germline V gene data show CDR1 as SGHNT and CDR2 as YENEEA. CDR3: CASSLQGELPRPQYF. The CDR3 bases are TGTGCCAGCAGCCTCCAAGGGGAGCTTCCTCGTCCGCAGTACTTC.

Only a few counts were recorded for this clone. The chain couples TRBV11-3 to TRBJ1-1; D possibly corresponds to TRBD1 (6 bases). Trimming left V 4 bases short and J 4 bases short, with 16 bases between. The CDR3 spans 15 residues. In germline, CDR1 is SGHNT, CDR2 YENEEA. The CDR3 sequence: CASSWTNRVGTEAFF. The CDR3 DNA reads TGTGCCAGCAGCTGGACGAACAGGGTTGGCACTGAAGCTTTCTTT.

The chain joins TRBV6-8 to TRBJ1-5; tentatively, D is TRBD1 (5 bases). The germline CDR1 and CDR2 sequences are MNHGY and SAAAGT. This CDR3 has 15 residues. Trimming removed 6 bases at V and 1 base at J, with 13 bases between. The CDR3 is CASSLGRDSNQPQHF. CDR3 sequence (DNA): TGTGCCAGCAGCCTGGGCCGGGACAGCAATCAGCCCCAGCATTTT.

This sequence joins TRBV11-3 and TRBJ2-4, with 8 nucleotides matching TRBD1. Germline CDR1 reads SGHNT; CDR2 reads YENEEA. The trim removed 0 bases at V and 12 bases at J, leaving 7 bases unmatched. This CDR3 contains 14 residues. In nucleotides, the CDR3 is TGTGCCAGCAGCTTAGAAGGCAGGGGGCCTGCTCAGTACTTC. Protein: CASSLEGRGPAQYF.

J is TRBJ2-5 and V is TRBV12-5; 8 bases line up with TRBD1. The CDR3 is 14 amino acids. CDR1 and CDR2 from the germline V gene are LGHNT and FRNRAP. After removal of 6 bases from V and 4 bases from J, the junction contained 7 bases not matched to a gene. The CDR3 bases are TGTGCTAGTGGCACGGACAGGGTGGGAGAGACCCAGTACTTC. Its protein product is CASGTDRVGETQYF.

The sample holds a few counts of this clone. The chain has TRBV19 and TRBJ1-3; TRBD1 matches 7 bases. Per the germline V gene, CDR1 is LNHDA and CDR2 is SQIVND (reference sequence). Trimming at V came to 1 base and at J to 0 bases, leaving 6 bases not matched to a gene. This CDR3 contains 17 residues. For the CDR3, the DNA is TGTGCCAGTAGTATAGTGGGACAGTTCCGCTCTGGAAACACCATATATTTT. Encoded protein: CASSIVGQFRSGNTIYF.

The chain is built from TRBV7-8 and TRBJ1-1; 8 nucleotides align to TRBD1. The germline V gene encodes CDR1 SGHVS and CDR2 FQNEAQ. The CDR3 is 13 residues long. The J segment lost 8 bases and the V segment lost 3 bases, leaving 5 bases of the junction unmatched. The CDR3 DNA reads TGTGCCAGCAGCTTCGGACAGGGAAAAGAAGCTTTCTTT. Residues: CASSFGQGKEAFF.

Comment on this clone: A much larger clone lies one base from this, so it may be a read error. The rearrangement joins TRBV6-4 to TRBJ2-1; D remains unclear. The CDR3 is 13 amino acids. The germline V gene has CDR1 MRHNA and CDR2 SNTAGT. Trimming took off 9 bases at V and 0 bases at J, with 9 bases between the two ends. The CDR3 spells CARDLNSYNEQFF. The CDR3, as DNA: TGTGCCAGAGATCTGAACTCCTACAATGAGCAGTTCTTC.

This clone was counted once. The gene calls are TRBV29-1 and TRBJ2-1, with D possibly called TRBD1 or TRBD2 (5 bases each). The length of the CDR3 is 13 residues. V shed 6 bases and J shed 2 bases, with 11 bases lying between them. Per germline, CDR1 SQVTM and CDR2 ANQGSEA. The CDR3 nucleotides read TGCAGCGTGGGGGTAGTTGCCTACAATGAGCAGTTCTTC. Residues: CSVGVVAYNEQFF.

The chain links TRBV6-8 to TRBJ2-5; TRBD2 might be the D (5 bases). Deletions cut 0 bases from V and 4 bases from J, with 9 bases between. This CDR3 contains 14 residues. Germline CDR1 MNHGY, CDR2 SAAAGT. The CDR3 sequence: CASSYSAEAETQYF. In DNA, the CDR3 is TGTGCCAGCAGTTACTCCGCGGAGGCAGAGACCCAGTACTTC.